This T cell receptor beta chain comes out of a study of shared clonotypes between healthy human individuals (TCRdb year 2020). Some background on the complete study: The cohort comprised a couple of women and a few men aged 18 to 49 years. For each donor, CD4 naive and CD4 memory were each given three plates, CD8 naive was given two plates, and CD8 memory was given one plate. The study deeply sequenced blood TCR repertoires of five healthy adults to estimate repertoire size and the extent of clonotype sharing between individuals. Different laboratories and diverse techniques were used to prepare libraries and sequence TCR repertoires, to increase sequencing depth and limit assay-specific biases. Between about 0.85 and 8.9 billion PBMCs per donor were obtained by leukapheresis.

The donors were healthy, HIV-negative adults who had no recently reported acute infections or vaccinations. Only Caucasian adults living in Nashville, Tennessee, USA were represented among the donors. CD4+ T cells were enriched through magnetic negative selection, after which naive cells were positively selected on CD45RA and the remaining negative fraction served as the memory subset. Blood was obtained by leukapheresis, after which PBMCs were separated by Ficoll-Histopaque density gradient centrifugation and cryopreserved in liquid nitrogen vapor phase. Analytical flow cytometry was used to check the purity and quantity of every magnetically sorted T cell population. Each sorted fraction had its genomic DNA isolated and then quantified by UV absorbance on a Nanodrop 2000c. V was cut back by 5 bases and J by 5 bases, leaving a gap of 2 bases between them. CDR1 and CDR2 were assigned from the germline V gene (reference sequence) as MNHEY and SMNVEV. The CDR3, from cysteine to phenylalanine, totals 10 residues. Left in the record is the CDR3 DNA by itself, 30 bases read in frame from the first base.

This clone was seen more than once but under ten times. Its antigen is currently not known. No base-level quality is on record; no much larger clone is a single base apart. Using the deep immunoSEQ assay, TCR CDR3 regions were amplified from genomic DNA by multiplex PCR. For each cell subset, the extracted genomic DNA was distributed evenly across all wells of several immunoSEQ 96-well plates, and each plate served as one replicate. For sorted subsets, 200 to 250 ng of genomic DNA, equivalent to 25,000 to 35,000 T cell genomes, went into each replicate PCR. Purified libraries were measured with a Qubit 3.0 fluorometer, size-checked on a Bioanalyzer 2100, and measured again with the KAPA Library Quantification kit. Every immunoSEQ 96-well plate was sequenced on a separate single-read 150-cycle Illumina NextSeq 550 flow cell. The study's processing was this. Because the immunoSEQ output included only junctional sequences and no quality scores, the filtering could not be the same as the filtering used for full-length reads. Sequences were annotated with PyIR, a Python wrapper for IgBLAST v1.9, using IMGT germline references to assign V/J genes and CDR3. Reads were filtered out if the reads had weak V/J assignments (E-value above 1e-6), no CDR3, stop codons, out-of-frame junctions, or ambiguous translated residues. V3J clonotypes were defined as sequences sharing an identical inferred V gene, J gene, and CDR3 amino acid sequence. Percentage overlap between repertoires was calculated by dividing the number of shared unique clonotypes by the size of the smaller repertoire. Three approaches were used to assess repertoire richness: RTK rarefaction, the Chao1 estimator, and Recon v2.1 estimates of unobserved clonotypes. Generation probabilities for all TCRbeta clonotypes obtained by the gDNA method from a handful of donors were computed using OLGA. TCRdb retrieved this table from immuneACCESS and kept in-frame rearrangements only. Not all clones are present; in checked studies, unresolved V genes account for under half, and no reason is known for the remainder. The V and J calls and clone size are taken from that table; D and trimming were inferred from the DNA. The table for this sample lists hundreds of thousands of clones; around 74% of them were counted only once. Jointly, the top ten make up approximately 1.8% of the sample.

The investigation overall reported the following: Because the study included a small number of donors, the genetic and exposure-history diversity represented was limited. Higher generation probabilities were observed for clonotypes shared by all four sorted-subset donors than for non-shared clonotypes. Naive subsets generally had larger estimated clonotype richness than memory subsets did. Even with the large sequencing depth, rarefaction of the sorted-subset datasets indicated that sequencing was incomplete. Sampling was restricted to blood, and TCR repertoires in tissues likely differ from the TCR repertoires found in blood. Pairwise subsampling indicated that sequencing depth was expected to affect the degree of clonotype sharing among donors. When a few donors were compared, the shared fraction of clonotypes was 5% to 6.5% for naive CD4, roughly 3.3% for naive CD8, about 2.5% for memory CD4, and 0.4% for memory CD8.

This clonotype originated in a woman aged 25 to 45 in good health. Recombination linked TRBV27 to TRBJ2-3, with the D gene not confidently named. The sequenced sample was memory CD4+ T cells sorted from blood. Taken with the paper, the label for cell subset or site translates to: CD45RA-negative fraction. The DNA sequence reads TGTGCCAGCAGTCAAGATACGCAGTATTTT. This is translated as CASSQDTQYF.